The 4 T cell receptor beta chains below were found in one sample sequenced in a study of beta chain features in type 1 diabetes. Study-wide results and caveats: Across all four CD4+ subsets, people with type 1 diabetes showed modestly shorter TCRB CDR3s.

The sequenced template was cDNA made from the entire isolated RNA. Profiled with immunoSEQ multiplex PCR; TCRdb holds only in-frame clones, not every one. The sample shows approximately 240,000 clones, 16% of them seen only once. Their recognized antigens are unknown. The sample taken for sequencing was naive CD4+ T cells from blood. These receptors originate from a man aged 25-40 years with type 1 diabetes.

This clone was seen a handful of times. The CDR3, as DNA: TGTGCCTGGAACCGGGGGGCCACTGAAGCTTTCTTT. Its protein product is CAWNRGATEAFF. The V call is TRBV30, the J call TRBJ1-1; TRBD1 might be the D (6 bases). The CDR3 has 12 residues. Trimming took off 4 bases at V and 4 bases at J, with 10 bases between the two ends. The germline V gene encodes CDR1 GTSNPN and CDR2 SVGIG (reference sequence).

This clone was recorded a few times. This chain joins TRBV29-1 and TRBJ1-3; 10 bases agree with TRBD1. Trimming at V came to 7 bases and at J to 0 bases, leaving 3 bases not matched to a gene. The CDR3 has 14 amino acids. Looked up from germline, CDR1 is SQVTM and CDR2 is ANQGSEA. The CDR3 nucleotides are TGCAGCGCGACAGGGGGCTCCTCTGGAAACACCATATATTTT. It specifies CSATGGSSGNTIYF.

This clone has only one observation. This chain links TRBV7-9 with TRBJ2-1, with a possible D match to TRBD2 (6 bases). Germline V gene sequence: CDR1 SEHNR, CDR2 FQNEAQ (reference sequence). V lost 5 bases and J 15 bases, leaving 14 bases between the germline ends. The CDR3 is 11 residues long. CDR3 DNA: TGTGCCAGCAGCCGCCGGGAGCGGATGTTCTTC. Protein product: CASSRRERMFF. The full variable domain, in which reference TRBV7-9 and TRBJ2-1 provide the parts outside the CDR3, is DTGVSQNPRHKITKRGQNVTFRCDPISEHNRLYWYRQTLGQGPEFLTYFQNEAQLEKSRLLSDRFSAERPKGSFSTLEIQRTEQGDSAMYLCASSRRERMFFGPGTRLTVL.

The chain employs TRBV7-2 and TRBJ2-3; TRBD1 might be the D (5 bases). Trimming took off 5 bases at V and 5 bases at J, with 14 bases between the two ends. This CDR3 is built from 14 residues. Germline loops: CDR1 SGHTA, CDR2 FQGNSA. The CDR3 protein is CASSPRRAEDTQYF. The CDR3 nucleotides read TGTGCCAGCAGCCCCCGCAGGGCTGAAGATACGCAGTATTTT.